These 31 T cell receptor beta chains were all obtained from the same sample, sequenced in a study of T cell responses to AZD1222 COVID-19 vaccine (dated by TCRdb to the early 2020s). The time point label, read with the paper, signifies: baseline before first vaccination. The library was generated by the immunoSEQ multiplex PCR assay. The clones in this table, taken by TCRdb from immuneACCESS, are in-frame only. Not every clone is retained; where verified, under half of the shortfall comes from an unresolved V gene, and the cause of the rest is unknown. The sample profile shows more than 95,000 clones; roughly 90% of them were found once. Over 6.5% of the sample is in the top ten clones. The sample was peripheral blood, taken on day 0 of AZD1222 vaccination. All receptors come from an adult in good health.

This chain joins TRBV28 and TRBJ1-4, with TRBD1 as a possible D gene (5 bases). CDR1 is MDHEN, CDR2 SYDVKM, per germline. This CDR3 comprises 15 residues. V was trimmed by 5 bases and J by 4 bases, leaving 14 bases between them. The CDR3 sequence is CASSRPGLGNEKLFF. DNA of the CDR3: TGTGCCAGCAGTCGACCGGGACTTGGTAATGAAAAACTGTTTTTT.

This chain links TRBV7-2 with TRBJ2-2; a weak D match, TRBD2 (6 bases). Trimming took off 5 bases at V and 1 base at J, with 20 bases between the two ends. CDR3 length: 18 residues. Germline lookup yields CDR1 SGHTA and CDR2 FQGNSA. CDR3 DNA sequence: TGTGCCAGCAGCGCACGACTCGTGGGGCGGGGGAACACCGGGGAGCTGTTTTTT. This encodes CASSARLVGRGNTGELFF.

The rearrangement joins TRBV25-1 to TRBJ1-1; 9 bases align to TRBD1. This CDR3 spans 13 amino acids. Germline CDR1 and CDR2: MGHDK and SYGVNS. V trimming: 7 bases; J trimming: 8 bases; junction bases outside the gene matches: 8. In nucleotides, the CDR3 is TGTGCCAGCAAGGGACAGGGAACTTCGGAAGCTTTCTTT. The encoded protein is CASKGQGTSEAFF.

This chain links TRBV6-2 or TRBV6-3 with TRBJ2-5, with 8 bases lining up with TRBD1. This CDR3 region has 15 residues. Germline-derived CDR1 and CDR2 are MNHEY and SVGEGT. V lost 2 bases and J lost 4; bases outside the gene matches: 6. The CDR3 here is CASSYTTGAAETQYF. DNA of the CDR3: TGTGCCAGCAGTTACACGACAGGGGCTGCAGAGACCCAGTACTTC.

This chain joins TRBV20-1 and TRBJ2-7, with unresolved D. Germline V gene sequence: CDR1 DFQATT, CDR2 SNEGSKA (reference sequence). This CDR3 is built from 12 residues. V lost 4 bases and J lost 2, with 9 bases in between. This CDR3 is CSATDPTYEQYF. Here the CDR3 DNA reads TGCAGTGCTACTGATCCTACCTACGAGCAGTACTTC.

The V and J genes are TRBV4-3 and TRBJ2-1; 10 bases line up with TRBD2. After removal of 4 bases from V and 0 bases from J, the junction contained 9 bases not matched to a gene. The CDR3 covers 18 residues. CDR1 and CDR2 (germline): LGHNA, YSLEER. CDR3 in DNA: TGCGCCAGCAGCCCCTCACTCCCTAGCGGGGGCTCCTACAATGAGCAGTTCTTC. Its protein product is CASSPSLPSGGSYNEQFF.

This clone was detected once. V and J are TRBV24-1 and TRBJ1-5; D call uncertain. This CDR3 comprises 16 residues. V dropped 6 bases and J dropped 2 bases, with 16 bases sitting between them. Germline V CDR1 and CDR2: KGHDR, SFDVKD. The CDR3 region has the DNA TGTGCCACCAGTCCTCGCGGAATTGGGGGCAATCAGCCCCAGCATTTT. As protein: CATSPRGIGGNQPQHF.

The chain recombines TRBV28 with TRBJ2-1, with D perhaps matching TRBD1 or TRBD2 (5 bases each). Germline loops: CDR1 MDHEN, CDR2 SYDVKM. This CDR3 contains 16 residues. V was trimmed by 5 bases and J by 13 bases, leaving 27 bases between them. CDR3 protein: CASSTTGTELPSSQFF. The DNA of the CDR3 is TGTGCCAGCAGTACCACCGGGACCGAGCTACCCTCAAGCCAGTTCTTC.

The rearrangement joins TRBV18 to TRBJ2-7; TRBD1 matches 7 bases. Unmatched junction bases numbered 8, after V lost 4 bases and J lost 2 bases. In germline, CDR1 is KGHSH, CDR2 LQKENI. There are 15 residues in the CDR3. The CDR3 DNA sequence: TGTGCCAGCTCACGCCCCGAACAGGGGACCTACGAGCAGTACTTC. Translated: CASSRPEQGTYEQYF.

The chain uses TRBV28 and TRBJ2-1; a weak D match, TRBD2 (6 bases). This CDR3 spans 15 amino acids. V lost 7 bases and J 2 bases, leaving 15 bases between the germline ends. The germline V gene has CDR1 MDHEN and CDR2 SYDVKM. The CDR3 loop is CASTPPGGTYNEQFF. For the CDR3, the DNA is TGTGCCAGCACCCCTCCCGGGGGAACCTACAATGAGCAGTTCTTC.

A single count supports this clone. V is TRBV28 and J is TRBJ1-5; D is unresolved. The CDR3 has 13 amino acids. V lost 5 bases, J lost 4 bases, and 9 bases lay in between. Germline V lookup: CDR1 MDHEN, CDR2 SYDVKM. CDR3: CASSIRTNQPQHF. For the CDR3, the DNA is TGTGCCAGCAGTATACGAACTAATCAGCCCCAGCATTTT.

In DNA form, the CDR3 reads TGCAGCGTTGAATCAGGAGGCCCCTACGAGCAGTACTTC. The encoded protein is CSVESGGPYEQYF. The rearrangement links TRBV29-1 to TRBJ2-7; D might be TRBD2 (5 bases). V was cut by 2 bases and J by 2 bases, with 10 bases left in between. CDR1 is SQVTM and CDR2 is ANQGSEA in the germline V gene. The CDR3 extends over 13 amino acids.

V usage is TRBV14 and J usage is TRBJ2-1; D perhaps matches TRBD1 (5 bases). Germline loops: CDR1 SGHDN, CDR2 FVKESK. There are 14 residues in the CDR3. V was cut by 2 bases and J by 6 bases, with 11 bases left in between. The CDR3 region is CASSQRTIFNEQFF. Written as DNA, the CDR3 is TGTGCCAGCAGCCAAAGGACAATCTTCAATGAGCAGTTCTTC.

This sequence joins TRBV7-9 and TRBJ2-1; D ambiguous. V shed 4 bases and J shed 2 bases, with 21 bases lying between them. This CDR3 is 18 amino acids long. CDR1 is SEHNR and CDR2 is FQNEAQ in the germline V gene (reference sequence). The CDR3 loop reads CASSSQTGPKLTYNEQFF. The CDR3 region has the DNA TGTGCCAGCAGCTCCCAGACTGGGCCTAAGCTTACCTACAATGAGCAGTTCTTC. The full variable domain, rest sourced from reference TRBV7-9 and TRBJ2-1, is DTGVSQNPRHKITKRGQNVTFRCDPISEHNRLYWYRQTLGQGPEFLTYFQNEAQLEKSRLLSDRFSAERPKGSFSTLEIQRTEQGDSAMYLCASSSQTGPKLTYNEQFFGPGTRLTVL.

The J gene is TRBJ1-4, the V gene TRBV5-1, with 9 bases that match TRBD1. The J segment lost 2 bases and the V segment lost 3 bases, leaving 5 bases of the junction unmatched. This CDR3 has 16 residues. Germline V gene sequence: CDR1 SGHRS, CDR2 YFSETQ. The CDR3: CASSSGQGLTNEKLFF. CDR3 in DNA: TGCGCCAGCAGCTCCGGACAGGGGTTGACTAATGAAAAACTGTTTTTT.

This clone occurred once. The CDR3 bases are TGTGCCAGCAGTTACTCTGGGACACCCGGGGAGACCCAGTACTTC. Its protein product is CASSYSGTPGETQYF. The chain links TRBV6-2 or TRBV6-3 to TRBJ2-5; possible D gene TRBD1, 6 bases. The length of the CDR3 is 15 residues. Germline V CDR1 and CDR2: MNHEY, SVGEGT. Deletions cut 0 bases from V and 5 bases from J, with 13 bases between.

The V gene is TRBV2, the J gene TRBJ1-6, with D tentatively TRBD1 (5 bases). Germline V gene sequence: CDR1 SNHLY, CDR2 FYNNEI. The CDR3 sequence is 14 residues long. Trimming removed 4 bases from V and 1 base from J, with 5 bases in between. The CDR3: CASSGGSYNSPLHF. CDR3 coding DNA: TGTGCCAGCAGTGGGGGGTCCTATAATTCACCCCTCCACTTT.

The DNA of the CDR3 is TGCAGCGTTGAAAGACAGGTTGCTGGAAACACCATATATTTT. Translated, it gives CSVERQVAGNTIYF. The chain uses TRBV29-1 and TRBJ1-3, with a possible D match to TRBD1 (6 bases). V lost 2 bases, J lost 2 bases, and 10 bases lay in between. Germline V gives CDR1 SQVTM, CDR2 ANQGSEA. CDR3 length equals 14 residues.

The chain has TRBV2 and TRBJ1-1; TRBD1 matches 10 bases. Germline CDR1 SNHLY, CDR2 FYNNEI. J was trimmed by 2 bases and V by 6 bases; bases with no gene match: 3. This CDR3 comprises 14 residues. This CDR3 reads CASSGTGANTEAFF. The DNA of the CDR3 is TGTGCCAGCAGCGGGACAGGGGCAAACACTGAAGCTTTCTTT.

V usage is TRBV4-2 and J usage is TRBJ1-4; weak D call: TRBD1 (6 bases). This CDR3 region has 20 residues. Per the germline V gene, CDR1 is LGHNA and CDR2 is YNFKEQ. The germline V and J ends were trimmed by 0 bases and 3 bases, with 23 bases remaining between them. CDR3 nucleotide sequence: TGTGCCAGCAGCCAAGACCCCACAACAGGGTGGTCTAGAGCTAATGAAAAACTGTTTTTT. Translating gives CASSQDPTTGWSRANEKLFF.

The V gene is TRBV19, the J gene TRBJ1-1; 7 bases align to TRBD1. The ends lost 3 bases at V and 10 bases at J; junction bases unmatched: 14. Germline loops: CDR1 LNHDA, CDR2 SQIVND (reference sequence). CDR3 length: 15 residues. The chain's CDR3 is CASSIRDRRLMGAFF. The CDR3 DNA reads as TGTGCCAGTAGTATCAGGGACAGAAGACTGATGGGAGCTTTCTTT.

The rearrangement uses TRBV28 and TRBJ2-7; 8 bases align to TRBD1. The CDR3 totals 14 residues. V was pared by 5 bases and J by 3 bases, with 6 bases of the junction left unmatched. Germline lookup yields CDR1 MDHEN and CDR2 SYDVKM. The CDR3 region is CASSTGTGDYEQYF. The CDR3, as DNA: TGTGCCAGCAGTACGGGGACAGGAGACTACGAGCAGTACTTC.

The chain uses TRBV4-2 and TRBJ2-1, with D possibly TRBD2 on 5 matching bases. The CDR3 contains 14 residues. The V and J ends lost 1 base and 9 bases respectively, with 13 bases between them. Per germline, CDR1 LGHNA and CDR2 YNFKEQ. The DNA for the CDR3 is TGTGCCAGCAGCCAAGGGAGGTCCGACGGTGAGCAGTTCTTC. Residues: CASSQGRSDGEQFF.

The sample holds one count of this clone. The rearrangement joins TRBV5-5 to TRBJ2-1; 10 nucleotides match TRBD2. CDR1 is SGHKS and CDR2 is YYEKEE in the germline V gene (reference sequence). The CDR3 is 16 amino acids. Trimming cost V 4 bases and J 1 base; bases outside gene matches: 5. DNA of the CDR3: TGTGCCAGCAGCCCGGGACTAGCGTCTTCCTACAATGAGCAGTTCTTC. Protein sequence: CASSPGLASSYNEQFF.

The J gene is TRBJ1-4, the V gene TRBV30; 7 bases line up with TRBD1. Unmatched junction bases numbered 7, after V lost 2 bases and J lost 1 base. This CDR3 region has 16 residues. Germline V gene lookup returns CDR1 GTSNPN and CDR2 SVGIG (reference sequence). Here the CDR3 DNA reads TGTGCCTGGAGTACAGACTACAGGGGAACTAATGAAAAACTGTTTTTT. Translation: CAWSTDYRGTNEKLFF. The full variable domain, its missing parts supplied by reference TRBV30 and TRBJ1-4, is SQTIHQWPATLVQPVGSPLSLECTVEGTSNPNLYWYRQAAGRGLQLLFYSVGIGQISSEVPQNLSASRPQDRQFILSSKKLLLSDSGFYLCAWSTDYRGTNEKLFFGSGTQLSVL.

V is TRBV5-4 and J is TRBJ1-2, with D possibly TRBD1 on 6 matching bases. V lost 7 bases and J 1 base, leaving 11 bases between the germline ends. The CDR3 contains 13 residues. CDR1 and CDR2 from the germline V gene are SGHNT and YYREEE (reference sequence). CDR3 protein: CASRQQGNYGYTF. As DNA, the CDR3 is TGTGCCAGCCGCCAACAGGGTAACTATGGCTACACCTTC.

The chain combines TRBV19 with TRBJ1-1; D not resolved. This CDR3 is 16 amino acids long. V shed 1 base and J shed 1 base, with 13 bases lying between them. Germline CDR1 LNHDA, CDR2 SQIVND (reference sequence). CDR3 residues: CASSIGWGIANTEAFF. The CDR3 DNA is TGTGCCAGTAGTATAGGTTGGGGTATCGCGAACACTGAAGCTTTCTTT.

The CDR3 loop reads CASSLREVEKLFF. The CDR3 nucleotides read TGTGCCAGCAGCTTAAGGGAAGTTGAAAAACTGTTTTTT. The rearrangement links TRBV11-2 to TRBJ1-4, with no clear D. The CDR3 has 13 residues. Germline V gene lookup returns CDR1 SGHAT and CDR2 FQNNGV. V dropped 2 bases and J dropped 7 bases, with 8 bases sitting between them. Full variable domain (remainder filled in from reference TRBV11-2 and TRBJ1-4): EAGVAQSPRYKIIEKRQSVAFWCNPISGHATLYWYQQILGQGPKLLIQFQNNGVVDDSQLPKDRFSAERLKGVDSTLKIQPAKLEDSAVYLCASSLREVEKLFFGSGTQLSVL.

The chain recombines TRBV19 with TRBJ1-1; 9 bases map to TRBD1. Looked up from germline, CDR1 is LNHDA and CDR2 is SQIVND (reference sequence). The CDR3 has 13 residues. The V segment lost 9 bases and the J segment 5 bases; nucleotides outside the gene matches: 7. For the CDR3, the DNA is TGTGCCAGCCGACAGGGGGTGAGAACTGAAGCTTTCTTT. This gives the protein CASRQGVRTEAFF.

The chain couples TRBV6-6 to TRBJ2-1; TRBD1 aligns across 7 bases. Germline lookup yields CDR1 MNHNY and CDR2 SVGAGI (reference sequence). This CDR3 comprises 15 residues. Trimming removed 0 bases from V and 4 bases from J; junction bases left unmatched: 3. The CDR3 DNA sequence: TGTGCCAGCAGTTACTCGAGACAGGGATACAATGAGCAGTTCTTC. It translates to CASSYSRQGYNEQFF.

The chain is built from TRBV28 and TRBJ1-4; D is undetermined. Looked up from germline, CDR1 is MDHEN and CDR2 is SYDVKM. The CDR3 runs to 13 residues. V was clipped by 2 bases and J by 4 bases, with 5 bases between them. The CDR3 bases are TGTGCCAGCAGTTTAGACCTTAATGAAAAACTGTTTTTT. Translation gives CASSLDLNEKLFF.